The 10 T cell receptor beta chains presented below share a single source sample, sequenced in a study of T-cell memory formation after mild COVID-19. TCRdb re-derived calls from the 5' RACE reads in MiXCR, one entry per CDR3 protein. The repertoire holds hundreds of thousands of distinct CDR3 sequences, with 15% to 20% as singletons. Sequenced sample: PBMCs or a T cell subset sorted from them (not recorded which). These receptors all come from a man aged 18 to 30 who had mild COVID-19 (a few samples of this study predate the infection). Cell type and time point are not known.

This clonotype has more than one count but fewer than ten. This chain uses TRBV28 with TRBJ2-5, with D possibly matching TRBD1 (6 bases). This CDR3 is built from 16 residues. Germline CDR1 and CDR2: MDHEN and SYDVKM. V gave up 3 bases and J gave up 4 bases, with 18 bases separating them. The CDR3 DNA sequence: TGTGCCAGCAGTTTCGGACAGCGATACATCACAGAGACCCAGTACTTC. This codes for CASSFGQRYITETQYF.

This clonotype was found a few times. V gene TRBV11-2 combines with J gene TRBJ1-2; D uncertain. The CDR3 is made up of 15 amino acids. The germline gives CDR1 SGHAT, CDR2 FQNNGV. Trimming left V 5 bases short and J 2 bases short, with 15 bases between. CDR3 region: CASSPTTPANYGYTF. CDR3 DNA sequence: TGTGCCAGCAGCCCCACAACACCAGCAAACTATGGCTACACCTTC.

The rearrangement uses TRBV7-9 and TRBJ2-5; 7 nucleotides align to TRBD2. The V gene end was trimmed by 1 base and the J gene end by 2 bases; junction bases not matched to a gene: 10. The CDR3 runs to 17 residues. Germline CDR1 and CDR2: SEHNR and FQNEAQ (reference sequence). The CDR3 DNA sequence: TGTGCCAGCAGCTTAGGAATCCTAGCGGTGGAACAAGAGACCCAGTACTTC. It yields the protein CASSLGILAVEQETQYF.

The sample holds a few counts of this clonotype. The chain uses TRBV30 and TRBJ1-2; possible D gene TRBD1, 5 bases. V lost 1 base and J lost 7, with 13 bases in between. The germline CDR1 and CDR2 sequences are GTSNPN and SVGIG (reference sequence). The CDR3 runs 13 residues. The CDR3, as DNA: TGTGCCTGGAGTGCCGACAGTGGCCTTGGCTACACCTTC. This encodes CAWSADSGLGYTF. The full variable domain, in which reference TRBV30 and TRBJ1-2 provide the parts outside the CDR3, is SQTIHQWPATLVQPVGSPLSLECTVEGTSNPNLYWYRQAAGRGLQLLFYSVGIGQISSEVPQNLSASRPQDRQFILSSKKLLLSDSGFYLCAWSADSGLGYTFGSGTRLTVV.

The sample holds a few counts of this clonotype. This chain links TRBV29-1 with TRBJ2-1; the D gene could be TRBD1 or TRBD2 (5 bases each). The CDR3 is 12 residues long. The germline V and J ends were trimmed by 4 bases and 6 bases, with 10 bases remaining between them. The V gene's germline CDR1 is SQVTM and CDR2 ANQGSEA. The DNA for the CDR3 is TGCAGCGTTGTGGGACCCAGCAATGAGCAGTTCTTC. This translates into CSVVGPSNEQFF.

The chain couples TRBV7-3 to TRBJ1-6; no clear D gene. CDR1 and CDR2 from the germline V gene are SGHTA and FQGTGA. CDR3 length: 14 amino acids. The V end was cut by 5 bases, the J end by 9 bases, with 14 bases between. In nucleotides, the CDR3 is TGTGCCAGCAGCGCTGGAGGGTCCCCTTCACCCCTCCACTTT. Its protein product is CASSAGGSPSPLHF.

This sequence joins TRBV11-2 and TRBJ2-1, with a weak D call TRBD2 (7 bases). V lost 1 base, J lost 2 bases, and 15 bases lay in between. From germline, CDR1 is SGHAT and CDR2 FQNNGV. The CDR3 runs 17 residues. CDR3 protein: CASSLVVGGPTYNEQFF. The CDR3 region has the DNA TGTGCCAGCAGCTTAGTAGTGGGGGGGCCTACCTACAATGAGCAGTTCTTC.

The V call is TRBV4-1, the J call TRBJ2-1; 9 bases match TRBD1. The length of the CDR3 is 16 residues. CDR1 is MGHRA and CDR2 is YSYEKL in the germline V gene. V dropped 5 bases and J dropped 7; count of bases not matched to a gene: 12. CDR3 bases: TGCGCCAGCAGCACCCGGGACAGGGTCTTCGGAAATGAGCAGTTCTTC. It translates to CASSTRDRVFGNEQFF.

The chain is built from TRBV12-3 or TRBV12-4 and TRBJ2-7; D could derive from TRBD1 or TRBD2 (6 bases each). The V end was cut by 7 bases, the J end by 6 bases, with 19 bases between. The CDR3 length is 14 residues. The CDR3 is CASKRGVSPFEQYF. The CDR3, as DNA: TGTGCCAGCAAGAGGGGGGTCAGTCCTTTCGAGCAGTACTTC.

This clonotype has ten or more counts. The chain couples TRBV27 to TRBJ1-2; possibly TRBD1 for D (6 bases). CDR1 MNHEY and CDR2 SMNVEV come from the germline V gene (reference sequence). The CDR3 contains 14 residues. The germline V and J ends were trimmed by 5 bases and 4 bases, with 14 bases remaining between them. In nucleotides, the CDR3 is TGTGCCAGCAGTCCACAGGGCTCGGGCTATGGCTACACCTTC. As protein: CASSPQGSGYGYTF.